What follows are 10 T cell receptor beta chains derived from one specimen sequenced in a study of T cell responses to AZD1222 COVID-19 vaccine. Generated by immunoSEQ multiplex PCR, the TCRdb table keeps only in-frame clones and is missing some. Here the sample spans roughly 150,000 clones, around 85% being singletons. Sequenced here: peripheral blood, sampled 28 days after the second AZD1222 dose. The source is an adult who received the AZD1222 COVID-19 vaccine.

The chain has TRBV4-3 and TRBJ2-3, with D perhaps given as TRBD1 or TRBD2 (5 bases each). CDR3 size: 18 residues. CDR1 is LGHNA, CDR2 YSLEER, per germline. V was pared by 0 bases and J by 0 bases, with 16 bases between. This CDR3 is CASSQDIPRGGSTDTQYF. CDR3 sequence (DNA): TGCGCCAGCAGCCAAGATATCCCCCGGGGCGGAAGCACAGATACGCAGTATTTT.

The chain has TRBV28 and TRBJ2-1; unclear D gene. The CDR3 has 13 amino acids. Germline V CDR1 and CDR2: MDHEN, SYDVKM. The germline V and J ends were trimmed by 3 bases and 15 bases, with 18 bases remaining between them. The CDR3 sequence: CASSFQPGSSGFF. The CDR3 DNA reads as TGTGCCAGCAGTTTTCAGCCTGGCTCCTCCGGGTTCTTC.

The CDR3 bases are TGTGCCAGCAGCCGACTAGCGGGGGGCCCAGATACGCAGTATTTT. The encoded protein is CASSRLAGGPDTQYF. V and J are TRBV6-5 and TRBJ2-3; 13 bases map to TRBD2. This CDR3 is 15 amino acids long. V was pared by 6 bases and J by 4 bases, with 4 bases of the junction left unmatched. CDR1 and CDR2 from the germline V gene are MNHEY and SVGAGI.

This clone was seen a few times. In DNA form, the CDR3 reads TGCAGTGCTGCTGACAGGTTAAGTACCTTC. Protein product: CSAADRLSTF. The chain employs TRBV20-1 and TRBJ1-2, with D tentatively TRBD1 (6 bases). V gave up 5 bases and J gave up 14 bases, with 15 bases separating them. Germline loops: CDR1 DFQATT, CDR2 SNEGSKA (reference sequence). The CDR3 length is 10 residues.

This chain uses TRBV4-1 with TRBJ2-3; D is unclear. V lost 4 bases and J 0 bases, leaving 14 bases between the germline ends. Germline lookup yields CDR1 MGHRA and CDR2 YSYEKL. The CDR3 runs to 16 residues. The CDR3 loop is CASSRVRLESTDTQYF. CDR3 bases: TGCGCCAGCAGCCGAGTCCGGCTGGAGAGCACAGATACGCAGTATTTT.

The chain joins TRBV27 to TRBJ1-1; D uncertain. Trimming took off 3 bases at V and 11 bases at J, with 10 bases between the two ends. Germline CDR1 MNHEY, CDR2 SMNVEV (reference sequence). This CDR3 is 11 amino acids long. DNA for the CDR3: TGTGCCAGCAGTTTGACCCCTTGGGCTTTCTTT. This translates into CASSLTPWAFF.

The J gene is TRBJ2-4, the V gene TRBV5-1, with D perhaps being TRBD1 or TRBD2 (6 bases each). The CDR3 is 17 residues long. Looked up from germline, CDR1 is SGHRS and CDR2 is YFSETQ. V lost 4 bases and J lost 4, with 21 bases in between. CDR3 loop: CASSTSALGGGKNIQYF. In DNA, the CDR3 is TGCGCCAGCAGCACCTCCGCCTTGGGGGGCGGGAAAAACATTCAGTACTTC.

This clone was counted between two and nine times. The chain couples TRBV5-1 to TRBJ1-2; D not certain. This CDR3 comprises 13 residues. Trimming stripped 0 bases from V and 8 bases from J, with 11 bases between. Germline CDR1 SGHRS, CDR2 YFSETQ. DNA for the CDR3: TGCGCCAGCAGCTTGGATGGTCCTGGCGGCTACACCTTC. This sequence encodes CASSLDGPGGYTF. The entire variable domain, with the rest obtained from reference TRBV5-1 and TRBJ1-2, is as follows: KAGVTQTPRYLIKTRGQQVTLSCSPISGHRSVSWYQQTPGQGLQFLFEYFSETQRNKGNFPGRFSGRQFSNSRSEMNVSTLELGDSALYLCASSLDGPGGYTFGSGTRLTVV.

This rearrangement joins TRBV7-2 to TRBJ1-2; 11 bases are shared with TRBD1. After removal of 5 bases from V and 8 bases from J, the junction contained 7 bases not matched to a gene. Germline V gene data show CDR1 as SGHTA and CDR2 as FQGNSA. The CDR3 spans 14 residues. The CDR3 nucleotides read TGTGCCAGCAGCCTCGGACAGGGGGCAGGGGGCTACACCTTC. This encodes CASSLGQGAGGYTF.

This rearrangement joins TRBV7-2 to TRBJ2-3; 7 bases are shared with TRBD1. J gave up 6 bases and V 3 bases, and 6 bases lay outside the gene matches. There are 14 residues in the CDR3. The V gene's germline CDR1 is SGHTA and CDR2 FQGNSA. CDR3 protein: CASSFKGAWDTQYF. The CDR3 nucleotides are TGTGCCAGCAGCTTCAAGGGGGCGTGGGATACGCAGTATTTT.